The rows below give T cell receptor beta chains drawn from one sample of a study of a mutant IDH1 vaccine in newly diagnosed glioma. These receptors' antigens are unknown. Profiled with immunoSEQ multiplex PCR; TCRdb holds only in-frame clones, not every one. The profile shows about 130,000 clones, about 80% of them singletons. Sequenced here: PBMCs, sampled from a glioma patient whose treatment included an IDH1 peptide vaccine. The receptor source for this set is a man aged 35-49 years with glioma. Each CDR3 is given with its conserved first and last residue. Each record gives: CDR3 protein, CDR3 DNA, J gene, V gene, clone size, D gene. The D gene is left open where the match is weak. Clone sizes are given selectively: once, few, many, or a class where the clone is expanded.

cdr3_aa: CSVVESYEQYF
cdr3_nt: TGCAGCGTTGTAGAATCCTACGAGCAGTACTTC
j_call: TRBJ2-7
v_call: TRBV29-1
clone_size: .
d_call: .

cdr3_aa: CASSLVQGPYNEQFF
cdr3_nt: TGTGCCAGCAGCTTAGTACAGGGGCCCTACAATGAGCAGTTCTTC
j_call: TRBJ2-1
v_call: TRBV11-1
clone_size: .
d_call: TRBD1

cdr3_aa: CASSPTGDGNTIYF
cdr3_nt: TGTGCCAGCAGCCCTACAGGGGATGGAAACACCATATATTTT
j_call: TRBJ1-3
v_call: TRBV7-9
clone_size: .
d_call: TRBD1

cdr3_aa: CATSRDQETQYF
cdr3_nt: TGTGCCACCAGCAGAGACCAAGAGACCCAGTACTTC
j_call: TRBJ2-5
v_call: TRBV15
clone_size: .
d_call: .

cdr3_aa: CASSPRSGTGFQPQHF
cdr3_nt: TGTGCCAGCAGCCCGAGAAGTGGGACAGGGTTTCAGCCCCAGCATTTT
j_call: TRBJ1-5
v_call: TRBV4-2
clone_size: few
d_call: TRBD1

cdr3_aa: CASSQEGLGHNEQFF
cdr3_nt: TGTGCCAGCAGCCAAGAGGGACTAGGCCACAATGAGCAGTTCTTC
j_call: TRBJ2-1
v_call: TRBV4-2
clone_size: .
d_call: TRBD2

cdr3_aa: CASSYSGTAPTDTQYF
cdr3_nt: TGTGCCAGCAGTTACTCCGGGACGGCCCCCACAGATACGCAGTATTTT
j_call: TRBJ2-3
v_call: TRBV6-5
clone_size: .
d_call: .

cdr3_aa: CASSAGPPTGRIESEQFF
cdr3_nt: TGTGCCAGCAGTGCCGGACCCCCAACGGGAAGAATCGAGAGTGAGCAGTTCTTC
j_call: TRBJ2-1
v_call: TRBV7-6
clone_size: .
d_call: .

cdr3_aa: CASAVEGAKNTEAFF
cdr3_nt: TGTGCCAGTGCAGTTGAGGGGGCCAAGAACACTGAAGCTTTCTTT
j_call: TRBJ1-1
v_call: TRBV27
clone_size: .
d_call: TRBD1

cdr3_aa: CATTLGASTDTQYF
cdr3_nt: TGTGCCACCACACTGGGGGCTAGCACAGATACGCAGTATTTT
j_call: TRBJ2-3
v_call: TRBV19
clone_size: .
d_call: .